This TCR beta chain was sequenced for a study of neoadjuvant anti-PD-1 for oral cavity cancer. Time point here: after neoadjuvant nivolumab, at surgical resection. These newly diagnosed stage II-IVA oral cavity squamous cell carcinoma patients had no prior systemic or radiation treatment. These oral cavity squamous cell carcinomas were HPV-negative and locally advanced. Sequenced by immunoSEQ multiplex PCR; TCRdb stores in-frame clones only, minus some. This sample carries 9,500 to 12,000 clones, roughly 67% of them seen once, and the ten largest clones take around 8%. The V gene's germline CDR1 is KGHSH and CDR2 LQKENI. The ends lost 6 bases at V and 6 bases at J; junction bases unmatched: 6. The CDR3 length is 14 residues. On this clone itself: Its specificity is unknown.

Broader study findings: Only a few patients per response group were TCR-analyzed; validation needed.

The material sequenced was tumor tissue, taken after nivolumab (anti-PD-1) treatment. V gene TRBV18 combines with J gene TRBJ1-4; 8 bases are shared with TRBD1. The sequence derives from a person aged 40 to 85 with oral cavity squamous cell carcinoma. The CDR3 DNA reads as TGTGCCAGCTCGCGGACAGGGCCGGATGAAAAACTGTTTTTT. Its protein product is CASSRTGPDEKLFF.